Below are 18 T cell receptor beta chains sequenced from a single sample in a study of memory CD4+ T cells and cytomegalovirus serostatus. TCRdb keeps only in-frame clones here, not all; method: immunoSEQ multiplex PCR. The table includes 60,000 to 70,000 clones, 70% to 80% detected once. Single viable CD3+CD4+CD8-CD45RO+ cells were sorted as the memory CD4+ T cells. The source material was memory CD4+ T cells from blood. These receptors came from an adult in good health and CMV-seropositive.

The V call is TRBV6-5, the J call TRBJ1-5; possibly TRBD1 for D (5 bases). The length of the CDR3 is 15 residues. CDR1 and CDR2 (germline): MNHEY, SVGAGI. V lost 6 bases to trimming and J lost 0 bases, with 12 bases between them. The CDR3 DNA sequence: TGTGCCAGCAGCCCCGGGGGGAATAGCAATCAGCCCCAGCATTTT. It encodes CASSPGGNSNQPQHF.

The rearrangement joins TRBV10-3 to TRBJ1-5; 7 bases are a match to TRBD1. Germline V CDR1 and CDR2: ENHRY, SYGVKD. The J segment lost 2 bases and the V segment lost 3 bases, leaving 4 bases of the junction unmatched. The CDR3 length is 15 residues. The CDR3 DNA reads TGTGCCATCAGTGATGACAGGGCAGGCAATCAGCCCCAGCATTTT. Translation: CAISDDRAGNQPQHF.

The chain links TRBV27 to TRBJ2-7; tentative D call: TRBD2 (5 bases). The germline gives CDR1 MNHEY, CDR2 SMNVEV (reference sequence). V gave up 6 bases and J gave up 2 bases, with 11 bases separating them. The CDR3 is 13 amino acids. This chain's CDR3 is CASRSTKPYEQYF. CDR3 in DNA: TGTGCCAGCAGGTCGACTAAACCCTACGAGCAGTACTTC.

The chain is built from TRBV5-1 and TRBJ2-3; D is unresolved. CDR1 and CDR2 from the germline V gene are SGHRS and YFSETQ. The CDR3 consists of 15 residues. V was clipped by 0 bases and J by 2 bases, with 10 bases between them. CDR3 coding DNA: TGCGCCAGCAGCTTGGGTGGTGGGTACACAGATACGCAGTATTTT. This encodes CASSLGGGYTDTQYF.

V is TRBV27 and J is TRBJ2-3, with D unresolved. The V end lost 2 bases, the J end lost 2 bases, and 14 bases lay between the germline ends. Germline-derived CDR1 and CDR2 are MNHEY and SMNVEV (reference sequence). The CDR3 sequence is 16 residues long. This chain's CDR3 is CASSLRPLGNTDTQYF. For the CDR3, the DNA is TGTGCCAGCAGTTTAAGGCCCCTAGGGAACACAGATACGCAGTATTTT.

This rearrangement joins TRBV6-5 to TRBJ1-2; a possible D gene is TRBD1 (5 bases). There are 14 residues in the CDR3. Trimming removed 5 bases from V and 4 bases from J, with 14 bases in between. Germline CDR1 MNHEY, CDR2 SVGAGI. This chain's CDR3 is CASSGAGRFYGYTF. Here the CDR3 DNA reads TGTGCCAGCAGTGGGGCAGGGCGCTTCTATGGCTACACCTTC.

This clone has at least ten counts. This chain connects TRBV7-2 to TRBJ2-1; 14 bases match TRBD2. The CDR3 totals 15 residues. With 5 bases clipped from V and 8 bases from J, the junction kept 5 bases outside the gene matches. Germline-derived CDR1 and CDR2 are SGHTA and FQGNSA. CDR3 residues: CASSEGLAGVHEQFF. The CDR3 DNA sequence: TGTGCCAGCAGCGAGGGACTAGCGGGAGTCCATGAGCAGTTCTTC.

The rearrangement links TRBV7-9 to TRBJ1-5; D unresolved. The CDR3 has 13 amino acids. Germline loops: CDR1 SEHNR, CDR2 FQNEAQ (reference sequence). Between the trimmed V and J ends, which lost 5 bases and 5 bases, there was a span of 10 bases. CDR3 in DNA: TGTGCCAGCAGCCCCCAACCGGATCAGCCCCAGCATTTT. As protein: CASSPQPDQPQHF. Full variable domain (rest looked up from reference TRBV7-9 and TRBJ1-5): DTGVSQNPRHKITKRGQNVTFRCDPISEHNRLYWYRQTLGQGPEFLTYFQNEAQLEKSRLLSDRFSAERPKGSFSTLEIQRTEQGDSAMYLCASSPQPDQPQHFGDGTRLSIL.

The sample holds a few counts of this clone. The V gene is TRBV9, the J gene TRBJ2-6, with D perhaps being TRBD1 or TRBD2 (5 bases each). The germline CDR1 and CDR2 sequences are SGDLS and YYNGEE. V was pared by 4 bases and J by 2 bases, with 10 bases between. This CDR3 region has 15 residues. For the CDR3, the DNA is TGTGCCAGCAGCCCCCGGGGCACTGGGGCCAACGTCCTGACTTTC. It yields the protein CASSPRGTGANVLTF.

This clone has more than one count but fewer than ten. V and J are TRBV28 and TRBJ2-3; TRBD1 aligns across 7 bases. Trimming at V came to 3 bases and at J to 1 base, leaving 1 base not matched to a gene. The germline CDR1 and CDR2 sequences are MDHEN and SYDVKM. The CDR3 length is 14 residues. CDR3 sequence (DNA): TGTGCCAGCAGTTTTGGACAGGGCACAGATACGCAGTATTTT. Protein product: CASSFGQGTDTQYF.

The V call is TRBV6-5, the J call TRBJ2-1, with 14 nucleotides matching TRBD2. V dropped 6 bases and J dropped 8; count of bases not matched to a gene: 6. The V gene's germline CDR1 is MNHEY and CDR2 SVGAGI. The CDR3 is made up of 15 amino acids. The CDR3 sequence: CASRGGLAGGDEQFF. The CDR3 DNA reads TGTGCCAGCAGGGGAGGACTAGCGGGAGGTGATGAGCAGTTCTTC.

The chain is built from TRBV20-1 and TRBJ1-2; D gene uncertain. This CDR3 has 11 residues. Looked up from germline, CDR1 is DFQATT and CDR2 is SNEGSKA (reference sequence). Trimming removed 1 base from V and 8 bases from J, with 8 bases in between. CDR3 nucleotide sequence: TGCAGTGCTAGAGGAATTAACGGCTACACCTTC. Translated, it gives CSARGINGYTF.

This clone was detected once. This chain connects TRBV28 to TRBJ1-3, with D hard to call. The CDR3 totals 14 residues. Germline assignment: CDR1 MDHEN and CDR2 SYDVKM. V was trimmed by 7 bases and J by 0 bases, leaving 10 bases between them. The CDR3 DNA reads TGTGCCAGCACCCCAGGAGGCTCTGGAAACACCATATATTTT. The encoded protein is CASTPGGSGNTIYF.

This clone was counted a few times. V gene TRBV6-1 combines with J gene TRBJ2-1; no clear D. The V gene lost 10 bases and the J gene lost 0 bases, with 7 bases spanning the gap. The CDR3 has 12 residues. The germline CDR1 and CDR2 sequences are MNHNS and SASEGT. CDR3 nucleotides: TGTGCCACCTATAGCTCCTACAATGAGCAGTTCTTC. This codes for CATYSSYNEQFF.

This chain connects TRBV19 to TRBJ2-7, with 10 bases lining up with TRBD1. The CDR3 extends over 14 amino acids. Germline values: CDR1 LNHDA, CDR2 SQIVND (reference sequence). V was clipped by 3 bases and J by 7 bases; unmatched bases: 6. The CDR3 protein is CASSIGTGVGEQYF. In DNA form, the CDR3 reads TGTGCCAGTAGTATTGGGACAGGGGTGGGGGAGCAGTACTTC.

This clone was detected a few times. This chain joins TRBV7-9 and TRBJ1-2; 9 positions agree with TRBD1. J gave up 8 bases and V 5 bases, and 12 bases lay outside the gene matches. Germline-derived CDR1 and CDR2 are SEHNR and FQNEAQ (reference sequence). The CDR3 has 15 amino acids. CDR3 sequence (DNA): TGTGCCAGCAGCACGAGGGTGGGACAGGGTAGCGGCTACACCTTC. It codes for CASSTRVGQGSGYTF.

V usage is TRBV7-9 and J usage is TRBJ2-3, with TRBD1 identical over 7 bases. The CDR3 covers 15 residues. The germline CDR1 and CDR2 sequences are SEHNR and FQNEAQ (reference sequence). V was pared by 6 bases and J by 1 base, with 7 bases of the junction left unmatched. The chain's CDR3 is CASRAGTVGTDTQYF. DNA of the CDR3: TGTGCCAGCAGAGCCGGGACAGTGGGCACAGATACGCAGTATTTT.

The rearrangement joins TRBV5-1 to TRBJ2-4, with 8 bases that match TRBD2. This CDR3 has 15 amino acids. The V segment lost 0 bases and the J segment 6 bases; nucleotides outside the gene matches: 5. Germline lookup yields CDR1 SGHRS and CDR2 YFSETQ. The CDR3 is CASSLAGGALNIQYF. The CDR3 nucleotides are TGCGCCAGCAGCTTGGCCGGGGGGGCCTTAAACATTCAGTACTTC.